This TCR beta chain was found in a study of blood T cell repertoires in COVID-19. Study overall: The United States, Italy and Spain were the sources of the acute and convalescent COVID-19 samples. Sample material is recorded as cDNA or gDNA derived from T cells, B-cell-depleted T cells, or PBMCs.

Study processing details: Amplification from reference gene primers served as the basis for estimated nucleated cell counts. The table came from immunoSEQ multiplex PCR; TCRdb's copy has only in-frame clones and leaves some out. The V and J calls and the clone size are those of that table, but D and trimming were determined from the DNA. Of 200,000 or so clones listed, around 89% were seen once; the top ten hold 1.5% to 2%. This sequence was found in an older man with acute or convalescent COVID-19. Specimen: peripheral blood.

The CDR3 loop reads CASSLGQTSGSIAYEQYF. DNA of the CDR3: TGTGCCAGCAGCTTAGGTCAGACTAGCGGGAGCATTGCCTACGAGCAGTACTTC. The chain recombines TRBV7-8 with TRBJ2-7; 12 positions agree with TRBD2. Germline loops: CDR1 SGHVS, CDR2 FQNEAQ. Trimming at V came to 1 base and at J to 2 bases, leaving 9 bases not matched to a gene. CDR3 length equals 18 residues.